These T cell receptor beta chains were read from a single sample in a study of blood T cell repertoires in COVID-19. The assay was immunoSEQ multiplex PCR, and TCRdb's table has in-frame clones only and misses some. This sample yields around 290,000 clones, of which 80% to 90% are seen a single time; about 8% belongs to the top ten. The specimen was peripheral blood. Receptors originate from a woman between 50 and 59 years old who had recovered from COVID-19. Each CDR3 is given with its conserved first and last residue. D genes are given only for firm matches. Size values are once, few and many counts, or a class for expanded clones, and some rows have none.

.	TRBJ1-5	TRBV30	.	CAWSVSADQPQHF	TGTGCCTGGAGTGTCAGCGCTGATCAGCCCCAGCATTTT
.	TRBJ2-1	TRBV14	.	CASSHGRGGQFF	TGTGCCAGCAGCCACGGTCGAGGGGGGCAGTTCTTC
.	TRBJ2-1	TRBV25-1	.	CASSEYRGGYNEQFF	TGTGCCAGCAGTGAATACCGCGGTGGTTACAATGAGCAGTTCTTC
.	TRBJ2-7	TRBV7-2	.	CASSPGTDPYEQYF	TGTGCCAGCAGCCCAGGGACTGATCCCTACGAGCAGTACTTC
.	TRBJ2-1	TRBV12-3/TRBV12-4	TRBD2	CASRPGGLRKFF	TGTGCCAGCAGACCCGGGGGGTTGAGGAAGTTCTTC
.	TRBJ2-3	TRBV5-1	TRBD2	CASSLVVSMGLAGMADTQYF	TGCGCCAGCAGCTTGGTAGTGAGTATGGGACTAGCGGGAATGGCAGATACGCAGTATTTT
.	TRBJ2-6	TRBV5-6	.	CASSLTGSGANVLTF	TGTGCCAGCAGCTTGACAGGGTCTGGGGCCAACGTCCTGACTTTC
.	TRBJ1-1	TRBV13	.	CASSFRSLVDTEAFF	TGTGCCAGCAGCTTCCGGAGTCTGGTGGACACTGAAGCTTTCTTT
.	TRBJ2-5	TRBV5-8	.	CASSLLRRQETQYF	TGTGCCAGCAGCTTATTGCGTCGGCAAGAGACCCAGTACTTC
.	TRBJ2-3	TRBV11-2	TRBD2	CASSRLRAGGTDTQYF	TGTGCCAGCAGCCGTCTGAGGGCGGGGGGCACAGATACGCAGTATTTT
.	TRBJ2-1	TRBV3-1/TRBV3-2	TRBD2	CASSQPGLAGKNEQFF	TGTGCCAGCAGCCAACCGGGACTAGCGGGAAAGAATGAGCAGTTCTTC
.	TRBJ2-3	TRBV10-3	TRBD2	CAISESSFGLAGGTPDTQYF	TGTGCCATCAGTGAGTCGAGTTTTGGACTAGCGGGGGGGACGCCAGATACGCAGTATTTT
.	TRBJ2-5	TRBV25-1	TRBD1	CASRDRAETQYF	TGTGCCAGCAGAGACAGGGCGGAGACCCAGTACTTC
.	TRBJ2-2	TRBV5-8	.	CASSLRGSGELFF	TGTGCCAGCAGCTTACGAGGATCCGGGGAGCTGTTTTTT
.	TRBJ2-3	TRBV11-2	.	CASSSFRGTQYF	TGTGCCAGCAGCTCCTTTCGGGGTACGCAGTATTTT
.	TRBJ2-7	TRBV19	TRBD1	CASSFLTGRDEQYF	TGTGCCAGTAGTTTTTTGACAGGGAGAGACGAGCAGTACTTC
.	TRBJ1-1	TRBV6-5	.	CASSSQVNTEAFF	TGTGCCAGCAGCTCACAGGTGAACACTGAAGCTTTCTTT
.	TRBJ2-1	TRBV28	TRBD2	CASAPGLGHREQFF	TGTGCCAGCGCCCCGGGACTAGGACATAGGGAGCAGTTCTTC
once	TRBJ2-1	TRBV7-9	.	CASSAVLWRDEQFF	TGTGCCAGCAGCGCCGTGCTGTGGAGGGATGAGCAGTTCTTC
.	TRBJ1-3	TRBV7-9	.	CASSHRGGNSGNTIYF	TGTGCCAGCAGCCACCGTGGAGGGAATTCTGGAAACACCATATATTTT
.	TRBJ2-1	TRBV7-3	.	CASSLRGIKSNEQFF	TGTGCCAGCAGCTTACGGGGGATAAAGAGCAATGAGCAGTTCTTC
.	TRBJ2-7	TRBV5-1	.	CASSLVPLFSSDEQYF	TGCGCCAGCAGCTTGGTTCCACTTTTCTCATCTGACGAGCAGTACTTC
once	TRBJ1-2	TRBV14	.	CASSQDFEEYAYGYTF	TGTGCCAGCAGCCAAGATTTTGAGGAATACGCCTATGGCTACACCTTC
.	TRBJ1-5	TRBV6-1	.	CASSERYSHQPQHF	TGTGCCAGCAGTGAACGGTACAGCCATCAGCCCCAGCATTTT
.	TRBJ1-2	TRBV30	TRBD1	CARDRVYGYTF	TGTGCCCGGGACAGGGTTTATGGCTACACCTTC
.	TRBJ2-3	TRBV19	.	CASSTVLADTQYF	TGTGCCAGTAGTACGGTGTTAGCGGATACGCAGTATTTT